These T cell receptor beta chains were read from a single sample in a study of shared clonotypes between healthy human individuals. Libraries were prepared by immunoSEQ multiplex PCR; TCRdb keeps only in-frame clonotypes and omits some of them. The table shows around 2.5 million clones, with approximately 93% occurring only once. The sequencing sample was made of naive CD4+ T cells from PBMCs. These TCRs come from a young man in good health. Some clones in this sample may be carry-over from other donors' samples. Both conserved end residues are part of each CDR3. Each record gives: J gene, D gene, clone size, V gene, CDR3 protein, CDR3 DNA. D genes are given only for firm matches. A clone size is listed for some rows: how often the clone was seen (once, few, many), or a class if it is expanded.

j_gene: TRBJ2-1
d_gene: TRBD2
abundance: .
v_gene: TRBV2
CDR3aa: CASSSASGRAGSSYNEQFF
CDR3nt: TGTGCCAGCAGTTCTGCAAGCGGGAGGGCGGGAAGCTCCTACAATGAGCAGTTCTTC

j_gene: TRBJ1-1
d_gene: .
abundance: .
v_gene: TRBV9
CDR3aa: CASSPRGGRLF
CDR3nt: TGTGCCAGCAGCCCCCGCGGAGGGCGGCTCTTT

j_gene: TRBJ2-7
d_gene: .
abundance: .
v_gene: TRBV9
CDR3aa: CASSPEVPAEQYF
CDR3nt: TGTGCCAGCAGCCCAGAGGTGCCGGCCGAGCAGTACTTC

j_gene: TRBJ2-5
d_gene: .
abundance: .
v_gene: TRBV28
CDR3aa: CATQQGQETQYF
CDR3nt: TGTGCCACTCAACAGGGCCAAGAGACCCAGTACTTC

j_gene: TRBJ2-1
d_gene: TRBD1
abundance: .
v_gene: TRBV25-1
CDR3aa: CASNYRGNEQFF
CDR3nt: TGTGCCAGCAACTACAGGGGCAATGAGCAGTTCTTC

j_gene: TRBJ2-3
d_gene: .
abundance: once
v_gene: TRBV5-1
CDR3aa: CASSLVVGLNTDTQYF
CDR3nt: TGCGCCAGCAGCTTGGTTGTGGGCCTTAACACAGATACGCAGTATTTT

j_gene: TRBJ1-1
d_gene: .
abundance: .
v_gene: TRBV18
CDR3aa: CASSPPSREAFF
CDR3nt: TGTGCCAGCTCACCACCAAGCAGGGAAGCTTTCTTT

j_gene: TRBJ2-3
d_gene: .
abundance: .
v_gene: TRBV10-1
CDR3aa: CASRPGPKDTQYF
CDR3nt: TGCGCCAGCCGACCGGGACCTAAAGATACGCAGTATTTT

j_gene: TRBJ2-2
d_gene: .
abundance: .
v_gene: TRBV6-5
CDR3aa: CASRPPSHGELFF
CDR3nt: TGTGCCAGCAGACCCCCGAGTCACGGGGAGCTGTTTTTT

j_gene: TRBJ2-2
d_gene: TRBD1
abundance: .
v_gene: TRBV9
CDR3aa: CASSAQTGANTGELFF
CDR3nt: TGTGCCAGCAGCGCCCAAACAGGGGCGAACACCGGGGAGCTGTTTTTT

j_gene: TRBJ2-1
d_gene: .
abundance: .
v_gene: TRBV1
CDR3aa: CTSSPECRGNSYNEQFF
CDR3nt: TGCACCAGCAGCCCCGAATGCAGGGGGAACTCCTACAATGAGCAGTTCTTC

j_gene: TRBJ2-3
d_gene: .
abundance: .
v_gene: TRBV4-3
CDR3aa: CASSQEWTDGTDTQYF
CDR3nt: TGCGCCAGCAGCCAAGAATGGACGGACGGCACAGATACGCAGTATTTT

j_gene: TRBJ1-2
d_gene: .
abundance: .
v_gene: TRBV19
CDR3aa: CASRGWGYGYTF
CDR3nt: TGTGCCAGCCGGGGGTGGGGATATGGCTACACCTTC

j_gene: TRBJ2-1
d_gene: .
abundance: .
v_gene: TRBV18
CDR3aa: CASSASTGGQRSGEQFF
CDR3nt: TGTGCCAGCTCAGCCTCGACGGGGGGACAGAGGTCCGGTGAGCAGTTCTTC

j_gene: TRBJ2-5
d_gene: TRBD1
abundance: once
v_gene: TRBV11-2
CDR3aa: CASSQQGAGKTQYF
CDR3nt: TGTGCCAGCAGTCAACAGGGGGCCGGGAAGACCCAGTACTTC

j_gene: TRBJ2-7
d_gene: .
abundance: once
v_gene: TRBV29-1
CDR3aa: CSVEEAQVQYF
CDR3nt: TGCAGCGTTGAGGAGGCCCAAGTGCAGTACTTC

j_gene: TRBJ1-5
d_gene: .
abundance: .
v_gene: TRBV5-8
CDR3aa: CASSSGFRGQPQHF
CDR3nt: TGTGCCAGCAGCTCTGGATTTAGAGGTCAGCCCCAGCATTTT

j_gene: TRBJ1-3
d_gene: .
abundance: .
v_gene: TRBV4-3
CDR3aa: CASSLTGSGNTIYF
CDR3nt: TGCGCCAGCAGCCTCACCGGCTCTGGAAACACCATATATTTT

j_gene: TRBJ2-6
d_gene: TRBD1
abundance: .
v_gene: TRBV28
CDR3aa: CASSLGNRGTRSGANVLTF
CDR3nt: TGTGCCAGCAGTTTAGGAAACAGGGGGACCCGCTCTGGGGCCAACGTCCTGACTTTC

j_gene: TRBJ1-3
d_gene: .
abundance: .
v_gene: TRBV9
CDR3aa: CASSPTAPQGAGNTIYF
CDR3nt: TGTGCCAGCAGCCCGACAGCCCCCCAGGGAGCTGGAAACACCATATATTTT

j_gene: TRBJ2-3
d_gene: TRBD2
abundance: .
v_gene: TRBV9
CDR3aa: CASSVFSGVGEDTQYF
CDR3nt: TGTGCCAGCAGCGTGTTTAGCGGGGTAGGGGAAGATACGCAGTATTTT

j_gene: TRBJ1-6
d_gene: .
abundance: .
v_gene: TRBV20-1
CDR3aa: CSASPGSPLHF
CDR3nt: TGCAGTGCTAGTCCTGGTTCACCCCTCCACTTT

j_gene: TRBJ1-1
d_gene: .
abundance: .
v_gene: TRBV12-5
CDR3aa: CASGTERSSEAFF
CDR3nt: TGTGCTAGTGGTACCGAGCGGTCGTCTGAAGCTTTCTTT

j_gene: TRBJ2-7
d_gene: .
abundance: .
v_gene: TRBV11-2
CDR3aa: CASSLGGLQHEQYF
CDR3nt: TGTGCCAGCAGCTTGGGTGGACTCCAACACGAGCAGTACTTC

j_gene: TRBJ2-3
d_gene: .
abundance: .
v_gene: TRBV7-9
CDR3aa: CASSLSSTPATDTQYF
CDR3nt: TGTGCCAGCAGCTTATCGTCCACTCCCGCCACAGATACGCAGTATTTT

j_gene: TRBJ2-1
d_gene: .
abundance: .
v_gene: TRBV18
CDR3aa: CASSPRGGPLEDEQFF
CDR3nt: TGTGCCAGCTCACCTCGTGGGGGCCCCCTAGAGGATGAGCAGTTCTTC

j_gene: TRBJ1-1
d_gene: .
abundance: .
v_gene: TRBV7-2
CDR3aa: CASSRGGQLEAFF
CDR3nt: TGTGCCAGCAGCCGGGGGGGTCAGCTCGAAGCTTTCTTT

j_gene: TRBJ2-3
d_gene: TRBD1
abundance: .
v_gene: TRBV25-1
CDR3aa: CASRGQGLADTQYF
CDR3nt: TGTGCCAGCAGGGGACAGGGGTTGGCAGATACGCAGTATTTT

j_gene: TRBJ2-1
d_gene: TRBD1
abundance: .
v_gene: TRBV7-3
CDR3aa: CASSYSGQATYNEQFF
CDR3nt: TGTGCCAGCAGTTATTCGGGACAGGCCACGTACAATGAGCAGTTCTTC

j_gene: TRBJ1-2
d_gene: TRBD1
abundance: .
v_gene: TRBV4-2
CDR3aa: CASRPTGIGYGYTF
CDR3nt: TGTGCCAGCAGGCCGACAGGGATCGGCTATGGCTACACCTTC

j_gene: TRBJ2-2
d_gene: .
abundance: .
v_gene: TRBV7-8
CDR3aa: CASSLHGANTGELFF
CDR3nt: TGTGCCAGCAGCTTACACGGTGCGAACACCGGGGAGCTGTTTTTT

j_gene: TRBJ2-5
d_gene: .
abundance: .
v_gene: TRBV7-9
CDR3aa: CASSLLGWKETQYF
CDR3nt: TGTGCCAGCAGCTTACTGGGGTGGAAAGAGACCCAGTACTTC

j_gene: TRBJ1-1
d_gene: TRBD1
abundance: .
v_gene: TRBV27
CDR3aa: CASSLALRTGTTEAFF
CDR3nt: TGTGCCAGCAGTCTCGCCCTCAGGACAGGGACCACTGAAGCTTTCTTT

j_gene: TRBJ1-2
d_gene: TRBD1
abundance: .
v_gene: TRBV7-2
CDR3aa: CASRGQNYGYTF
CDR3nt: TGTGCCAGCAGGGGACAGAACTATGGCTACACCTTC

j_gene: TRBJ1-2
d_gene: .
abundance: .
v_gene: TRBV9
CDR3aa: CASSVGAMGHYGYTF
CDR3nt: TGTGCCAGCAGCGTAGGGGCGATGGGTCACTATGGCTACACCTTC

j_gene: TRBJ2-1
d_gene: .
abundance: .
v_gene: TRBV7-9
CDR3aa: CASSLGGSLSEQFF
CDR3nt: TGTGCCAGCAGCTTAGGGGGTAGCCTCAGTGAGCAGTTCTTC

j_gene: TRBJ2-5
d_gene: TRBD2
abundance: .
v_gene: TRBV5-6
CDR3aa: CASSWGLAGQETQYF
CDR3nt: TGTGCCAGCAGCTGGGGACTAGCGGGCCAAGAGACCCAGTACTTC

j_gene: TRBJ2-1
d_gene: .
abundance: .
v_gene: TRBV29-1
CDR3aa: CSVELGLAVYNEQFF
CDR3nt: TGCAGCGTTGAGCTTGGTCTAGCCGTATACAATGAGCAGTTCTTC

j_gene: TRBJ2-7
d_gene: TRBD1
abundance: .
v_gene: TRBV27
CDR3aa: CASSLGTGSYEQYF
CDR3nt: TGTGCCAGCAGTTTAGGGACAGGTTCCTACGAGCAGTACTTC